The count of the clone carrying this TCR beta chain is one. As handled by the study authors: For nucleated cells, counts were estimated from reference gene primer amplification. Produced via immunoSEQ multiplex PCR; TCRdb's table is partial and in-frame only. V and J calls and clone size are given by that table; D and trimming were obtained from the DNA. The sample yields approximately 50,000 clones, 80% to 90% seen once. This sample is part of a study of blood T cell repertoires in COVID-19. Study-wide background: Samples representing acute and convalescent COVID-19 were sourced from the United States, Italy and Spain. T cells, B-cell-depleted T cells, or PBMCs supplied cDNA or gDNA.

CDR3 length: 13 amino acids. Germline V gene sequence: CDR1 LNHDA, CDR2 SQIVND (reference sequence). V lost 3 bases, J lost 6 bases, and 9 bases lay in between. This TCR came from a human donor in a cohort sampled during active COVID-19. This chain uses TRBV19 with TRBJ1-5; D is ambiguous. The sequenced sample consisted of peripheral blood. The CDR3 spells CASSMSSGQPQHF. CDR3 coding DNA: TGTGCCAGTAGTATGTCCTCAGGTCAGCCCCAGCATTTT. Filled out from reference TRBV19 and TRBJ1-5, the complete variable domain reads DGGITQSPKYLFRKEGQNVTLSCEQNLNHDAMYWYRQDPGQGLRLIYYSQIVNDFQKGDIAEGYSVSREKKESFPLTVTSAQKNPTAFYLCASSMSSGQPQHFGDGTRLSIL.